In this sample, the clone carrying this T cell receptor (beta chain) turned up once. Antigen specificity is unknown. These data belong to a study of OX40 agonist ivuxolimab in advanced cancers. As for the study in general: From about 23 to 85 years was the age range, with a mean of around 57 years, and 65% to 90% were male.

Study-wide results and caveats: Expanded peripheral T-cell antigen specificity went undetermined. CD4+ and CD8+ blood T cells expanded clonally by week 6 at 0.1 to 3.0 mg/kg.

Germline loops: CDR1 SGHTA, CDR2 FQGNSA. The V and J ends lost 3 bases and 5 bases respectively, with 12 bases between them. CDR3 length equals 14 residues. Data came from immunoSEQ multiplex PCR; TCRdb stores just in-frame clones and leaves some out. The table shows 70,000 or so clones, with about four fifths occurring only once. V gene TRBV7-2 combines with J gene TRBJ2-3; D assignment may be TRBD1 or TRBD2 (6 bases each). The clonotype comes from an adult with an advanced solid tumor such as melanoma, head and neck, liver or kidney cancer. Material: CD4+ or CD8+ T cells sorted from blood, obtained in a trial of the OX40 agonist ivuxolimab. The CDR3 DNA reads TGTGCCAGCAGCTTTTCGGGGGCCCAAGATACGCAGTATTTT. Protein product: CASSFSGAQDTQYF. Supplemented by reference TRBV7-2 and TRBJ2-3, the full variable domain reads GAGVSQSPSNKVTEKGKDVELRCDPISGHTALYWYRQSLGQGLEFLIYFQGNSAPDKSGLPSDRFSAERTGGSVSTLTIQRTQQEDSAVYLCASSFSGAQDTQYFGPGTRLTVL.